The T cell receptor (beta chain) under discussion was sequenced for a study of vaccination effects on CD4 cells after COVID-19 (dated by TCRdb to between 2021 and 2023). About the study as a whole: Two doses of either the BNT162b2 or the mRNA-1273 mRNA SARS-CoV-2 vaccine were administered to participants. The study compared SARS-CoV-2 spike-specific CD4+ TCR repertoires before and after mRNA vaccination in COVID-19 convalescent patients and infection-naive vaccine recipients. The full study included roughly 10 COVID-19 convalescent patients and a handful of SARS-CoV-2-naive healthy vaccine recipients. The Oncomine TCR Beta short-read assay on an Illumina iSeq 100 was used to sequence cultures from other donors in the study.

CDR1 ENHRY and CDR2 SYGVKD are derived from the germline V gene. The junction shows trimming of 2 bases on V and 1 base on J, plus 8 bases between the germline ends. The CDR3 spans 14 residues, from the cysteine through the phenylalanine. The CDR3 DNA has 42 bases and is translated from base 1. This clone was recorded only once. Its antigen has not been determined. No quality values exist for individual bases; no much larger clone is one base distant. In the ViraFEST assay, PBMC were stimulated with viral peptide pools, and antigen-specific CD4+ T cell clonotypes were then identified by expansion using TCR sequencing. After approximately eleven days of culture, CD4+ T cells were isolated with the EasySep CD4+ T cell isolation kit. Negative nucleocapsid antibody results before and after vaccination confirmed that the healthy vaccine recipients had no prior SARS-CoV-2 infection. A few million PBMC per well were cultured in IMDM with about 5% human AB serum, 8.5 to 10 IU/ml IL-2 and gentamicin, plus 10 ug/ml peptides. Half of the culture medium was replaced with fresh IL-2-containing medium on days 3 and 7. Each peptide stimulation condition was cultured in triplicate wells unless otherwise noted. Using Ficoll-Paque Plus gradient centrifugation, PBMC were separated from whole blood and then either used fresh or cryopreserved at -140C. The overlapping peptide pools covered the spike proteins of SARS-CoV-2 and of the common cold coronaviruses HCoV-NL63, HCoV-OC43 and HCoV-229E. The QIAamp micro DNA kit was used to extract genomic DNA from the cultured CD4+ T cells.

The full study reports these points: In healthy vaccine recipients, vaccine-induced clones were almost all SARS-CoV-2 mono-reactive, with only 1 of 255 being cross-reactive with common cold coronaviruses. Both infection-induced and vaccine-induced clones contracted markedly at late post-vaccination timepoints, which is consistent with waning T cell responses. The study was limited by a small number of convalescent patients, and early post-infection timepoints were lacking.

Receptor libraries were prepared by the immunoSEQ multiplex PCR assay. DNA from the cultured and isolated CD4+ T cells underwent TCR beta CDR3 sequencing. The authors' analysis ran thus. The analysis removed non-productive TCR sequences, trimmed reads to the CDR3 region, and retained only CDR3s that were 7 or more amino acids long. The MANAFEST web app was used to identify antigen-specific clonotypes by comparing expansion in peptide wells with expansion in reference cultures. For clones to be considered positive, expansion at FDR<0.05 versus reference and all other wells, an odds ratio above 5, and a frequency above 0.1% in two replicate wells were required. A clonotype was defined as cross-reactive if the clonotype was significantly expanded both in SARS-CoV-2 spike wells and in at least one common cold coronavirus spike condition. Levenshtein distance calculated with the stringdist R package was used to assess CDR3 similarity, and unrooted trees were constructed with ape in R 3.6.1. In its TCRdb copy, this immuneACCESS table keeps in-frame sequences only and misses some clones. Where compared with another copy, unresolved V genes explain less than half of these, and the others have no known cause. The DNA gave D and trimming, while V, J and clone size come from that table. This sample gives roughly 42,000 clones in total; 70% of them show up just once. The ten largest make up about 26% of the sample.

The sample was CD4+ T cells from PBMCs cultured with HCoV-OC43 spike peptides, taken before COVID-19 vaccination. The sample's cell subset or site label, in plain terms: HCoV-OC43 spike overlapping peptide pool stimulation. The sequence links TRBV10-3 to TRBJ2-5; the D gene is possibly TRBD1, with 5 bases matching. This receptor was identified in a human donor who received a COVID-19 vaccine. The nucleotides read TGTGCCATCAGTGAGAGGGGTAGCCAAGAGACCCAGTACTTC. This gives the protein CAISERGSQETQYF.